One T cell receptor (beta chain) is described in this entry. This entry belongs to a study of blood T cell repertoires in COVID-19. The CDR3 has 16 amino acids. The V gene end was trimmed by 0 bases and the J gene end by 1 base; junction bases not matched to a gene: 2. Per germline, CDR1 LGHDT and CDR2 YNNKEL (reference sequence). The table came from immunoSEQ multiplex PCR; TCRdb's copy has only in-frame clones and leaves some out. The data contain about 430,000 clones, more than 70% of them singletons. The source material was PBMCs or T cells enriched from blood (not recorded which). The sequence derives from a young woman who had been exposed to COVID-19. This chain uses TRBV3-1 (or the pseudogene TRBV3-2) with TRBJ2-1, with 8 bases identical to TRBD1. The CDR3 loop reads CASSQEDRVSYNEQFF. DNA for the CDR3: TGTGCCAGCAGCCAAGAGGACAGGGTTTCCTACAATGAGCAGTTCTTC.